This TCR beta chain stems from a study of blood T cells in healthy people across ages. Study-wide results and limits: Long-lived donors had more naive CD4+ cells and higher diversity than aged donors.

Germline CDR1 reads SQVTM; CDR2 reads ANQGSEA. The length of the CDR3 is 15 residues. J gave up 0 bases and V 7 bases, and 9 bases lay outside the gene matches. This clonotype came up a few times. Its antigen is unknown. RNA extraction gave at least 5.5 micrograms of total RNA per sample. A second PCR of roughly 6 to 12 cycles used a sample-barcoded 5' primer and a J-beta primer mix. Each cDNA molecule was tagged by a template-switch adaptor with 12 random nucleotides. TCRdb processed the 5' RACE reads anew with MiXCR; each CDR3 protein has one entry. The data hold about 780,000 distinct CDR3 sequences, with 20% to 30% observed a single time. This same sample was also part of a study on T cells of mothers and their children.

Specimen: blood. This sequence originates from a boy aged 5-17 years in good health. J is TRBJ2-7 and V is TRBV29-1; TRBD2 aligns across 10 bases. The CDR3 loop reads CSADSGTSDSYEQYF. CDR3 sequence (DNA): TGCAGCGCTGACAGTGGGACTAGCGACTCCTACGAGCAGTACTTC.